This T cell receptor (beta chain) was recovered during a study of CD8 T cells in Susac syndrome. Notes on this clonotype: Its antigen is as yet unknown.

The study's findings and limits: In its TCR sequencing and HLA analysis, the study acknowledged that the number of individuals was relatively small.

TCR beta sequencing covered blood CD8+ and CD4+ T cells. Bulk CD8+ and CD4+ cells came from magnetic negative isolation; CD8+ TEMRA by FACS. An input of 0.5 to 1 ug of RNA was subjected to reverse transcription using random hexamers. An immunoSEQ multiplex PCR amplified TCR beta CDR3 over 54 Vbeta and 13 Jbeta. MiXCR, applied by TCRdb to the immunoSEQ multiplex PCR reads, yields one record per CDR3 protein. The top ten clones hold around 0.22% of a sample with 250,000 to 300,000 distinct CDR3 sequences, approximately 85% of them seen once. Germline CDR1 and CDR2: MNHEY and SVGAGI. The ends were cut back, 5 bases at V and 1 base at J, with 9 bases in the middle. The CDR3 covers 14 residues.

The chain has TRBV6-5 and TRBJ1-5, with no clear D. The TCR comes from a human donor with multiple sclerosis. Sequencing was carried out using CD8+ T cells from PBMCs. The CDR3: CASSPSQSNQPQHF. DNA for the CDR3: TGTGCCAGCAGTCCTAGTCAAAGCAATCAGCCCCAGCATTTT.